Following are 32 T cell receptor beta chains from one sample sequenced in a study of T-cell reconstitution after alpha-beta-depleted transplantation in children (TCRdb year 2016). Libraries were constructed by PCR. TCRdb names Illumina HiSeq 2500 as the instrument used. TCR libraries were prepared with molecular barcoding, using unique molecular identifiers to normalize TCRbeta repertoire quantification. Using fastp trimming at Q25 and MiXCR clonotype assembly, TCRdb reanalyzed the public sequencing data and kept in-frame beta chains. Rows matching on CDR3 protein sequence are summarized as one entry with the most common DNA and genes. This sample comprises hundreds of thousands of distinct CDR3 sequences, about an eighth of them detected only once. The top ten constitute 0.79% of the sample. Per the publication, the treatment or condition label means: allogeneic hematopoietic cell transplantation with graft depleted of TCRalphabeta T cells and CD19 B cells.

This sample comprised PBMCs, obtained before TCRalphabeta/CD19-depleted stem cell transplant. Source of these receptors: a girl aged 2-10 years with congenital amegakaryocytic thrombocytopenia, due to receive a stem cell transplant.

This clonotype was observed a few times. The chain carries TRBV5-1 and TRBJ2-7, with TRBD2 as a possible D gene (5 bases). Germline loops: CDR1 SGHRS, CDR2 YFSETQ. V was cut by 10 bases and J by 0 bases, with 20 bases left in between. The CDR3 length is 15 residues. The CDR3 nucleotides read TGCGCCGGACCCCGGGATATCCCCTACTCCTACGAGCAGTACTTC. It encodes CAGPRDIPYSYEQYF.

At least ten counts were recorded for this clonotype. A read error may produce the germline difference seen at one junction end. The chain joins TRBV12-3 or TRBV12-4 to TRBJ2-1; a weak D match, TRBD1 (6 bases). The CDR3 is 13 residues long. CDR3 in DNA: TGTGCCAGCAATTTAGCAGGGGACAATGAGCAGTTCTTC. It yields the protein CASNLAGDNEQFF.

The chain is built from TRBV20-1 and TRBJ2-7, with 7 bases that match TRBD2. V shed 5 bases and J 0 bases; nucleotides not matched to a gene: 7. This CDR3 has 14 residues. CDR1 and CDR2 (germline): DFQATT, SNEGSKA (reference sequence). For the CDR3, the DNA is TGCAGTGCTTGCCCTAGCGGAGACTCCTACGAGCAGTACTTC. It codes for CSACPSGDSYEQYF.

Ten or more counts support this clonotype. The gene calls are TRBV28 and TRBJ2-1, with 9 bases lining up with TRBD2. V was pared by 6 bases and J by 4 bases, with 7 bases of the junction left unmatched. Germline V gene data show CDR1 as MDHEN and CDR2 as SYDVKM. The CDR3 is 15 residues long. CDR3 protein: CASRAPGLAYNEQFF. The CDR3 DNA follows: TGTGCCAGCAGGGCCCCGGGACTAGCTTACAATGAGCAGTTCTTC.

The rearrangement links TRBV7-9 to TRBJ2-5; D is perhaps TRBD1 (5 bases). With 1 base removed from V and 5 bases from J, the gap between germline ends came to 14 bases. The CDR3 has 15 residues. Germline V gives CDR1 SEHNR, CDR2 FQNEAQ (reference sequence). CDR3 loop: CASSLDGRAVETQYF. In DNA form, the CDR3 reads TGTGCCAGCAGCTTAGATGGCAGGGCGGTGGAGACCCAGTACTTC.

This clonotype was observed many times. One end of the junction does not line up with germline, which may come from a read error. This rearrangement joins TRBV6-2 or TRBV6-3 to TRBJ2-1; D is possibly TRBD2 (5 bases). The CDR3 is made up of 11 amino acids. Germline CDR1 is MNHEY and CDR2 is SVGEGT. The CDR3 DNA reads as TGCGCCAGCAGCCCGGGATGGGAGCAGTTCTTC. Protein sequence: CASSPGWEQFF.

V gene TRBV5-4 combines with J gene TRBJ2-1, with 12 bases lining up with TRBD2. In germline, CDR1 is SGHNT, CDR2 YYREEE (reference sequence). V gave up 0 bases and J gave up 8 bases; unmatched junction bases: 18. The CDR3 sequence is 20 residues long. The CDR3 loop is CASSLDRLAGVIWALDEQFF. The CDR3 bases are TGTGCCAGCAGCTTGGATCGACTAGCGGGAGTCATCTGGGCTCTCGATGAGCAGTTCTTC.

This clonotype was picked up many times. The rearrangement joins TRBV7-9 to TRBJ2-7; D possibly matches TRBD1 or TRBD2 (5 bases each). V lost 3 bases, J lost 3 bases, and 12 bases lay in between. Germline-derived CDR1 and CDR2 are SEHNR and FQNEAQ (reference sequence). The CDR3 has 14 amino acids. The CDR3 here is CASSLDIGLYEQYF. CDR3 nucleotides: TGTGCCAGCAGCTTGGACATTGGACTCTACGAGCAGTACTTC.

This clonotype was counted between two and nine times. This chain connects TRBV6-1 to TRBJ2-7, with a possible D match to TRBD2 (6 bases). Germline V gene lookup returns CDR1 MNHNS and CDR2 SASEGT. Trimming cost V 5 bases and J 3 bases, with 17 bases left between them. This CDR3 region has 15 residues. The CDR3 DNA reads as TGTGCCAGCAGTCCCATTGGAGGGATGAACTACGAGCAGTACTTC. Protein product: CASSPIGGMNYEQYF.

This clonotype was recorded many times. J is TRBJ2-3 and V is TRBV5-1; TRBD2 might be the D (6 bases). This CDR3 has 15 amino acids. Trimming shortened V by 0 bases and J by 2 bases, and 10 bases separated the two germline ends. Per the germline V gene, CDR1 is SGHRS and CDR2 is YFSETQ. In DNA, the CDR3 is TGCGCCAGCAGCTTGGTTAGCGGCACCACAGATACGCAGTATTTT. It specifies CASSLVSGTTDTQYF.

The sample holds many counts of this clonotype. This CDR3 reads CASSLEGRVYNEQFF. CDR3 sequence (DNA): TGCGCCAGCAGCTTGGAGGGACGGGTATACAATGAGCAGTTCTTC. This chain connects TRBV5-1 to TRBJ2-1; possibly TRBD1 or TRBD2 for D (5 bases each). This CDR3 has 15 residues. Deletions cut 0 bases from V and 4 bases from J, with 11 bases between. The germline V gene has CDR1 SGHRS and CDR2 YFSETQ.

This clonotype was observed many times. The rearrangement joins TRBV28 to TRBJ2-3; unclear D gene. Between the trimmed V and J ends, which lost 1 base and 1 base, there was a span of 9 bases. The CDR3 loop spans 15 amino acids. Germline V gene data show CDR1 as MDHEN and CDR2 as SYDVKM. The CDR3 sequence is CASSLSGPRTDTQYF. CDR3 bases: TGTGCCAGCAGTTTATCAGGTCCCCGCACAGATACGCAGTATTTT.

Many counts were recorded for this clonotype. This chain joins TRBV20-1 and TRBJ2-7; 7 bases map to TRBD2. Germline CDR1 and CDR2: DFQATT and SNEGSKA (reference sequence). V shed 3 bases and J 3 bases; nucleotides not matched to a gene: 5. The length of the CDR3 is 13 residues. The CDR3 is CSASTSSGYEQYF. The DNA of the CDR3 is TGCAGTGCTAGTACGTCTAGCGGCTACGAGCAGTACTTC.

The sample holds a few counts of this clonotype. This sequence joins TRBV9 and TRBJ2-7; no clear D gene. Germline V gene data show CDR1 as SGDLS and CDR2 as YYNGEE. The CDR3 loop spans 13 amino acids. Trimming removed 4 bases at V and 5 bases at J, with 13 bases between. CDR3 region: CASSRVLGNEQYF. CDR3 coding DNA: TGTGCCAGCAGCCGAGTTCTAGGAAACGAGCAGTACTTC. Filled out from reference TRBV9 and TRBJ2-7, the complete variable domain reads DSGVTQTPKHLITATGQRVTLRCSPRSGDLSVYWYQQSLDQGLQFLIQYYNGEERAKGNILERFSAQQFPDLHSELNLSSLELGDSALYFCASSRVLGNEQYFGPGTRLTVT.

This clonotype was found many times. V usage is TRBV12-3 or TRBV12-4 and J usage is TRBJ2-3; D is perhaps TRBD2 (6 bases). The CDR3 spans 15 residues. V gave up 5 bases and J gave up 0 bases, with 12 bases separating them. CDR3 sequence (DNA): TGTGCCAGCAGTCCGGGAGAAGGGAGCACAGATACGCAGTATTTT. Protein sequence: CASSPGEGSTDTQYF.

Ten or more counts support this clonotype. The gene calls are TRBV20-1 and TRBJ2-7; 10 bases are a match to TRBD2. Germline CDR1 and CDR2: DFQATT and SNEGSKA (reference sequence). The CDR3 runs to 19 residues. Losses at the gene ends were 5 bases for V and 0 bases for J; bases not matched to a gene: 19. Written as DNA, the CDR3 is TGCAGTGCTTCCCTCCCCCTAGCGGGAGTAGGAGTACCCTCCTACGAGCAGTACTTC. Translation gives CSASLPLAGVGVPSYEQYF.

J is TRBJ2-7 and V is TRBV20-1, with 8 bases that match TRBD2. Germline CDR1 reads DFQATT; CDR2 reads SNEGSKA (reference sequence). This CDR3 spans 14 amino acids. The V segment lost 6 bases and the J segment 6 bases; nucleotides outside the gene matches: 13. As DNA, the CDR3 is TGCAGTGCCATCGCGGCGGGAGGTCCTGGCGAGCAGTACTTC. As protein: CSAIAAGGPGEQYF.

This clonotype was counted many times. V usage is TRBV12-3 or TRBV12-4 and J usage is TRBJ2-5, with D possibly being TRBD1 (6 bases). This CDR3 comprises 12 residues. V lost 5 bases and J 9 bases, leaving 13 bases between the germline ends. CDR3 region: CASSPTQGSQYF. The CDR3, as DNA: TGTGCCAGCAGTCCAACCCAGGGGTCCCAGTACTTC.

This clonotype was picked up a small number of times. The chain couples TRBV28 to TRBJ1-2; no firm D call. The V end lost 4 bases, the J end lost 6 bases, and 9 bases lay between the germline ends. The length of the CDR3 is 12 residues. Germline CDR1 is MDHEN and CDR2 is SYDVKM. The CDR3 nucleotides read TGTGCCAGCAGTTCCCCCACCAATGGCTACACCTTC. Its protein product is CASSSPTNGYTF.

This clonotype was seen many times. This rearrangement joins TRBV5-6 to TRBJ2-7; TRBD1 matches at 9 bases. CDR3 length equals 14 residues. J was trimmed by 3 bases and V by 4 bases; bases with no gene match: 5. CDR1 is SGHDT and CDR2 is YYEEEE in the germline V gene. CDR3 amino acids: CASSGGQGYYEQYF. CDR3 DNA: TGTGCCAGCAGCGGGGGACAGGGTTACTACGAGCAGTACTTC.

This chain connects TRBV2 to TRBJ2-3; weak D call: TRBD2 (5 bases). Germline lookup yields CDR1 SNHLY and CDR2 FYNNEI. Trimming stripped 4 bases from V and 1 base from J, with 9 bases between. The CDR3 contains 14 residues. CDR3 residues: CASSAELGTDTQYF. CDR3 sequence (DNA): TGTGCCAGCAGTGCTGAACTAGGCACAGATACGCAGTATTTT.

The chain is built from TRBV11-1 and TRBJ2-1; TRBD2 matches at 12 bases. CDR1 SGHAT and CDR2 FQDESV come from the germline V gene (reference sequence). Germline trimming cut 5 bases from V and 4 bases from J; bases unmatched to any gene: 12. The CDR3 has 18 amino acids. CDR3 in DNA: TGTGCCAGCAGCCCCGGACTAGCGGGAAACGATCCTTACAATGAGCAGTTCTTC. Translating it yields CASSPGLAGNDPYNEQFF. The full variable domain, completed using reference TRBV11-1 and TRBJ2-1, is EAEVAQSPRYKITEKSQAVAFWCDPISGHATLYWYRQILGQGPELLVQFQDESVVDDSQLPKDRFSAERLKGVDSTLKIQPAELGDSAMYLCASSPGLAGNDPYNEQFFGPGTRLTVL.

This clonotype came up many times. This sequence joins TRBV27 and TRBJ2-2, with D possibly being TRBD1 or TRBD2 (6 bases each). The CDR3 is made up of 17 amino acids. V was pared by 7 bases and J by 0 bases, with 18 bases between. Germline CDR1 is MNHEY and CDR2 is SMNVEV (reference sequence). The CDR3: CASTSWGAGSNTGELFF. The CDR3, as DNA: TGTGCCAGCACCTCCTGGGGGGCGGGGTCGAACACCGGGGAGCTGTTTTTT.

This clonotype was recorded at least ten times. This sequence joins TRBV3-1 and TRBJ1-5; D unclear. The V gene lost 3 bases and the J gene lost 3 bases, with 6 bases spanning the gap. Germline CDR1 reads LGHDT; CDR2 reads YNNKEL (reference sequence). The CDR3 covers 13 residues. The CDR3 protein is CASSQGLNQPQHF. As DNA, the CDR3 is TGTGCCAGCAGCCAGGGCCTCAATCAGCCCCAGCATTTT.

The chain recombines TRBV12-3 or TRBV12-4 with TRBJ2-2, with D perhaps matching TRBD1 (5 bases). CDR3 length equals 13 residues. The V and J ends lost 6 bases and 6 bases respectively, with 11 bases between them. CDR3 bases: TGTGCCAGCAGAAGGGGTGCGGCCGGGGAGCTGTTTTTT. Amino acids: CASRRGAAGELFF.

This clonotype came up a few times. The chain recombines TRBV12-3 or TRBV12-4 with TRBJ1-1; TRBD1 matches at 7 bases. The CDR3 is 15 amino acids. After removal of 6 bases from V and 2 bases from J, the junction contained 9 bases not matched to a gene. As DNA, the CDR3 is TGTGCCAGCAGCCTAGGGGGACAGATAAACACTGAAGCTTTCTTT. Protein sequence: CASSLGGQINTEAFF.

This clonotype was observed a handful of times. V and J are TRBV5-1 and TRBJ2-1; D gene uncertain. Germline lookup yields CDR1 SGHRS and CDR2 YFSETQ. CDR3 length equals 15 residues. Trimming removed 3 bases from V and 8 bases from J, with 18 bases in between. The CDR3 spells CASSSRTPERHEQFF. The CDR3 DNA reads TGCGCCAGCAGCTCCCGGACCCCGGAGAGGCATGAGCAGTTCTTC.

This clonotype appeared a few times. The chain is built from TRBV6-1 and TRBJ2-1, with D perhaps assigned TRBD1 or TRBD2 (5 bases each). The CDR3 loop spans 13 amino acids. CDR1 MNHNS and CDR2 SASEGT come from the germline V gene. V lost 6 bases, J lost 9 bases, and 15 bases lay in between. The CDR3 is CASRRLARGEQFF. The CDR3 bases are TGTGCCAGCAGGAGGCTAGCTAGGGGTGAGCAGTTCTTC.

This clonotype was detected ten times or more. CDR3 nucleotides: TGCAGTGCTAGGTTACCAACAGGGACAAAAGAGACCCAGTACTTC. This sequence encodes CSARLPTGTKETQYF. The chain is built from TRBV20-1 and TRBJ2-5, with a weak D call TRBD1 (6 bases). Between the trimmed V and J ends, which lost 3 bases and 3 bases, there was a span of 17 bases. Germline CDR1 is DFQATT and CDR2 is SNEGSKA (reference sequence). The CDR3 extends over 15 amino acids.

This clonotype was seen many times. The rearrangement joins TRBV5-1 to TRBJ2-3; D gene ambiguous. The germline gives CDR1 SGHRS, CDR2 YFSETQ. The V and J ends lost 0 bases and 2 bases respectively, with 7 bases between them. The CDR3 is 14 amino acids. DNA for the CDR3: TGCGCCAGCAGCTTGGGGGGATACACAGATACGCAGTATTTT. The encoded protein is CASSLGGYTDTQYF.

The chain combines TRBV20-1 with TRBJ2-7, with D possibly TRBD2 on 6 matching bases. Looked up from germline, CDR1 is DFQATT and CDR2 is SNEGSKA (reference sequence). This CDR3 is 13 amino acids long. The V end lost 4 bases, the J end lost 6 bases, and 16 bases lay between the germline ends. Here the CDR3 reads CSATGTVICEQYF. For the CDR3, the DNA is TGCAGTGCTACCGGGACTGTTATCTGCGAGCAGTACTTC.

This clonotype appeared many times. The V and J genes are TRBV5-1 and TRBJ2-4, with TRBD2 matching 11 bases. The CDR3 consists of 15 residues. Per germline, CDR1 SGHRS and CDR2 YFSETQ. V dropped 1 base and J dropped 4; count of bases not matched to a gene: 1. CDR3 residues: CASSLTSGRKNIQYF. The DNA of the CDR3 is TGCGCCAGCAGCTTGACTAGCGGGAGAAAAAACATTCAGTACTTC.